The 13 T cell receptor beta chains in this list originate from one sample, sequenced in a study of graft-versus-host responses after intestinal transplantation. Sequenced by immunoSEQ multiplex PCR; TCRdb stores in-frame clones only, minus some. The sample yields some 25,000 clones, roughly 90% seen once. The source was PBMCs, collected 39 days after intestinal transplant. The receptors originated from a human patient who received an intestinal transplant, so some T cells may come from the graft donor.

This clone was observed once. The chain is built from TRBV5-3 and TRBJ2-1; D may correspond to TRBD1 or TRBD2 (5 bases each). TRBV5-3 is designated an ORF whose function remains uncertain. CDR3 length: 16 amino acids. V gave up 5 bases and J gave up 3 bases, with 18 bases separating them. The CDR3 DNA is TGTGCCAGAAGTGCTTGGGACCCCCGGGGCTACAATGAGCAGTTCTTC. It translates to CARSAWDPRGYNEQFF.

The chain employs TRBV27 and TRBJ2-7; a possible D gene is TRBD1 (6 bases). V was cut by 3 bases and J by 4 bases, with 10 bases left in between. Germline V gives CDR1 MNHEY, CDR2 SMNVEV (reference sequence). The CDR3 contains 13 residues. CDR3 nucleotides: TGTGCCAGCAGTTTGGGGGCCCTTTACGAGCAGTACTTC. Amino acids: CASSLGALYEQYF.

The chain joins TRBV30 to TRBJ1-3; D is unresolved. The CDR3 spans 12 residues. V was cut by 5 bases and J by 0 bases, with 5 bases left in between. Germline V gene sequence: CDR1 GTSNPN, CDR2 SVGIG (reference sequence). CDR3 in DNA: TGTGCCTGGGACAACTCTGGAAACACCATATATTTT. Translated, it gives CAWDNSGNTIYF.

This chain joins TRBV7-3 and TRBJ2-7, with a weak D call TRBD1 (5 bases). The germline V gene has CDR1 SGHTA and CDR2 FQGTGA. This CDR3 contains 15 residues. Trimming left V 5 bases short and J 3 bases short, with 17 bases between. CDR3 sequence (DNA): TGTGCCAGCAGCCCTTGGGGCGGAATGAACTACGAGCAGTACTTC. It yields the protein CASSPWGGMNYEQYF.

The chain recombines TRBV4-1 with TRBJ2-3; a possible D gene is TRBD2 (6 bases). Between the trimmed V and J ends, which lost 3 bases and 2 bases, there was a span of 15 bases. CDR3 size: 16 residues. The germline gives CDR1 MGHRA, CDR2 YSYEKL. The CDR3 protein is CASSQGDSSLTDTQYF. The CDR3, as DNA: TGCGCCAGCAGCCAGGGGGACTCTTCCCTCACAGATACGCAGTATTTT.

The chain couples TRBV14 to TRBJ1-1; D is unclear. V was cut by 0 bases and J by 6 bases, with 14 bases left in between. Germline CDR1 and CDR2: SGHDN and FVKESK. The CDR3 is 15 amino acids. The CDR3 sequence is CASSQDLGLRAEAFF. In DNA, the CDR3 is TGTGCCAGCAGCCAAGATCTGGGGTTACGCGCTGAAGCTTTCTTT. Looking up the rest from reference TRBV14 and TRBJ1-1 gives the full variable domain: EAGVTQFPSHSVIEKGQTVTLRCDPISGHDNLYWYRRVMGKEIKFLLHFVKESKQDESGMPNNRFLAERTGGTYSTLKVQPAELEDSGVYFCASSQDLGLRAEAFFGQGTRLTVV.

V and J are TRBV13 and TRBJ2-5, with D possibly TRBD2 on 5 matching bases. V lost 2 bases and J 2 bases, leaving 9 bases between the germline ends. Germline V gene lookup returns CDR1 PRHDT and CDR2 FYEKMQ (reference sequence). The CDR3 consists of 14 residues. This CDR3 is CASSLLREQETQYF. CDR3 DNA sequence: TGTGCCAGCAGCTTACTGAGGGAACAAGAGACCCAGTACTTC.

CDR3 in DNA: TGCGCCAGCAGCTTAACAGGGCGGGGGCAGCCCCAGCATTTT. It yields the protein CASSLTGRGQPQHF. This chain joins TRBV5-1 and TRBJ1-5, with a weak D call TRBD1 (6 bases). CDR1 SGHRS and CDR2 YFSETQ come from the germline V gene. This CDR3 is built from 14 residues. Trimming removed 2 bases from V and 7 bases from J, with 13 bases in between.

The chain has TRBV7-9 and TRBJ1-3; D might be TRBD1 (6 bases). The germline V and J ends were trimmed by 3 bases and 4 bases, with 10 bases remaining between them. Germline values: CDR1 SEHNR, CDR2 FQNEAQ (reference sequence). The CDR3 extends over 14 amino acids. CDR3 nucleotides: TGTGCCAGCAGCTTGAACAGGGCCGGAAACACCATATATTTT. It is translated as CASSLNRAGNTIYF.

The rearrangement joins TRBV28 to TRBJ2-5; D gene unclear. CDR1 and CDR2 from the germline V gene are MDHEN and SYDVKM. Between the trimmed V and J ends, which lost 7 bases and 2 bases, there was a span of 8 bases. The CDR3 spans 12 residues. Written as DNA, the CDR3 is TGTGCCAGCACTGCTTCGCAAGAGACCCAGTACTTC. This translates into CASTASQETQYF.

The chain carries TRBV4-3 and TRBJ2-4; TRBD1 matches 8 bases. The CDR3 has 17 residues. Trimming removed 1 base from V and 8 bases from J; junction bases left unmatched: 13. Germline CDR1 reads LGHNA; CDR2 reads YSLEER. CDR3 DNA sequence: TGCGCCAGCAGCCAAGTCGAATCCCCGACAGGGGCGGACATTCAGTACTTC. Encoded protein: CASSQVESPTGADIQYF.

This chain uses TRBV11-1 with TRBJ2-2, with 10 bases aligning to TRBD1. This CDR3 contains 15 residues. Per the germline V gene, CDR1 is SGHAT and CDR2 is FQDESV (reference sequence). J gave up 2 bases and V 5 bases, and 2 bases lay outside the gene matches. CDR3 DNA: TGTGCCAGCAGCAGGGACAGGGGTAACACCGGGGAGCTGTTTTTT. As protein: CASSRDRGNTGELFF.

The chain carries TRBV11-1 and TRBJ2-7; the D is unclear. V was pared by 5 bases and J by 6 bases, with 8 bases between. The CDR3 consists of 11 residues. The germline gives CDR1 SGHAT, CDR2 FQDESV (reference sequence). CDR3 region: CASSQRSEQYF. The CDR3 DNA is TGTGCCAGCAGCCAAAGGTCCGAGCAGTACTTC.